These 26 T cell receptor beta chains were all obtained from the same sample, sequenced in a study of T cell responses to AZD1222 COVID-19 vaccine. The protocol was immunoSEQ multiplex PCR, while the TCRdb copy is restricted to in-frame clones and leaves out a portion. The data hold about 140,000 clones, with more than 75% observed a single time. This sample comprised peripheral blood, obtained 28 days after the second AZD1222 dose. The receptors originated from an adult who received the AZD1222 COVID-19 vaccine.

This chain connects TRBV5-1 to TRBJ2-3; no clear D. V lost 4 bases, J lost 0 bases, and 15 bases lay in between. The CDR3 extends over 16 amino acids. Looked up from germline, CDR1 is SGHRS and CDR2 is YFSETQ. CDR3 coding DNA: TGCGCCAGCAGCCACTCTCGAGGTCCTAGCACAGATACGCAGTATTTT. Translated, it gives CASSHSRGPSTDTQYF.

The chain joins TRBV5-4 to TRBJ1-5, with D perhaps matching TRBD1 (6 bases). V lost 1 base to trimming and J lost 2 bases, with 22 bases between them. In germline, CDR1 is SGHNT, CDR2 YYREEE (reference sequence). The CDR3 sequence is 19 residues long. The CDR3 DNA is TGTGCCAGCAGCTTGATAAGGGGGAGGGACGGGTTTGGCAATCAGCCCCAGCATTTT. Its translation is CASSLIRGRDGFGNQPQHF.

The chain combines TRBV28 with TRBJ2-5, with D possibly TRBD1 on 5 matching bases. Germline V gene sequence: CDR1 MDHEN, CDR2 SYDVKM. The V gene lost 5 bases and the J gene lost 5 bases, with 15 bases spanning the gap. There are 14 residues in the CDR3. CDR3 region: CASSTYRFDETQYF. The CDR3, as DNA: TGTGCCAGCAGTACGTACAGGTTTGACGAGACCCAGTACTTC.

Here the CDR3 DNA reads TGTGCCAGCAGCCTACTACAGGGAAATCAGCCCCAGCATTTT. Translated, it gives CASSLLQGNQPQHF. V is TRBV27 and J is TRBJ1-5; possible D gene TRBD1, 6 bases. Germline V gene sequence: CDR1 MNHEY, CDR2 SMNVEV (reference sequence). CDR3 length: 14 residues. V dropped 6 bases and J dropped 4 bases, with 13 bases sitting between them.

This clone appeared a few times. This chain connects TRBV18 to TRBJ1-2; possibly TRBD1 for D (6 bases). From germline, CDR1 is KGHSH and CDR2 LQKENI. Trimming cost V 3 bases and J 3 bases, with 11 bases left between them. The CDR3 sequence is 14 residues long. This CDR3 is CASSPTGSDYGYTF. The CDR3 DNA reads as TGTGCCAGCTCACCTACAGGGTCCGACTATGGCTACACCTTC.

The chain uses TRBV10-3 and TRBJ1-2; tentatively, D is TRBD1 (5 bases). Germline V lookup: CDR1 ENHRY, CDR2 SYGVKD. Trimming pared 0 bases from V and 7 bases from J, leaving 12 bases between. CDR3 length: 14 amino acids. CDR3 nucleotides: TGTGCCATCAGTGAGTCTCTGGGGGTTAGTGGCTACACCTTC. This gives the protein CAISESLGVSGYTF.

The chain links TRBV28 to TRBJ1-6, with D perhaps matching TRBD1 (5 bases). This CDR3 has 14 amino acids. Germline values: CDR1 MDHEN, CDR2 SYDVKM. V was clipped by 6 bases and J by 7 bases, with 13 bases between them. CDR3 loop: CASRWGPRNSPLHF. The CDR3 region has the DNA TGTGCCAGCAGATGGGGACCGAGAAATTCACCCCTCCACTTT.

J is TRBJ2-5 and V is TRBV19, with D perhaps TRBD1 (5 bases). The V end lost 10 bases, the J end lost 5 bases, and 23 bases lay between the germline ends. This CDR3 region has 15 residues. The germline V gene encodes CDR1 LNHDA and CDR2 SQIVND (reference sequence). CDR3 sequence reads: CATSPSRRPGETQYF. DNA for the CDR3: TGTGCCACGTCCCCCAGTCGTAGGCCAGGGGAGACCCAGTACTTC.

A note on this clone: This sample also contains other DNA sequences that code for the same CDR3. The chain uses TRBV19 and TRBJ2-3, with 9 bases matching TRBD1. This CDR3 is built from 14 residues. Germline assignment: CDR1 LNHDA and CDR2 SQIVND (reference sequence). V shed 3 bases and J 3 bases; nucleotides not matched to a gene: 1. The DNA of the CDR3 is TGTGCCAGTAGTATCGGGACAGGGACAGATACGCAGTATTTT. It specifies CASSIGTGTDTQYF. Together with reference TRBV19 and TRBJ2-3, the CDR3 gives the full variable domain: DGGITQSPKYLFRKEGQNVTLSCEQNLNHDAMYWYRQDPGQGLRLIYYSQIVNDFQKGDIAEGYSVSREKKESFPLTVTSAQKNPTAFYLCASSIGTGTDTQYFGPGTRLTVL.

The J gene is TRBJ1-6, the V gene TRBV20-1, with D unclear. Germline CDR1 and CDR2: DFQATT and SNEGSKA (reference sequence). Trimming cost V 3 bases and J 7 bases, with 13 bases left between them. CDR3 size: 14 residues. The CDR3 DNA is TGCAGTGCTAGTGGAGGACGGCAGAATTCACCCCTCCACTTT. The encoded protein is CSASGGRQNSPLHF.

The CDR3 sequence is CASSLHTGELFF. The CDR3 nucleotides read TGTGCCAGTAGTCTTCACACCGGGGAGCTGTTTTTT. J is TRBJ2-2 and V is TRBV19; D is uncertain. The germline CDR1 and CDR2 sequences are LNHDA and SQIVND (reference sequence). This CDR3 has 12 amino acids. Trimming pared 5 bases from V and 3 bases from J, leaving 4 bases between.

This sequence joins TRBV18 and TRBJ2-2; no clear D gene. Trimming removed 1 base at V and 6 bases at J, with 15 bases between. CDR1 and CDR2 from the germline V gene are KGHSH and LQKENI. There are 16 residues in the CDR3. CDR3 bases: TGTGCCAGCTCACCACAGGGCGCTAGTCGATCCGGGGAGCTGTTTTTT. Translated: CASSPQGASRSGELFF.

The chain recombines TRBV6-6 with TRBJ2-3; D unresolved. The CDR3 consists of 13 residues. Germline CDR1 MNHNY, CDR2 SVGAGI (reference sequence). V dropped 7 bases and J dropped 11 bases, with 19 bases sitting between them. For the CDR3, the DNA is TGTGCCAGCACCCCCAAGTCGTCCGGTGAGCAGTATTTT. Translation: CASTPKSSGEQYF.

This sequence joins TRBV7-8 and TRBJ1-4; possibly TRBD1 for D (5 bases). The CDR3 runs to 17 residues. The V gene's germline CDR1 is SGHVS and CDR2 FQNEAQ. V was shortened by 6 bases and J by 1 base, with 18 bases between the two germline ends. Here the CDR3 DNA reads TGTGCCAGCAGTTCCCCCCTCGCGGGGGGAACTAATGAAAAACTGTTTTTT. It is translated as CASSSPLAGGTNEKLFF.

The rearrangement uses TRBV10-1 and TRBJ2-7; tentatively, D is TRBD1 (5 bases). Looked up from germline, CDR1 is WNHNN and CDR2 is SYGVQD (reference sequence). The CDR3 runs 14 residues. Trimming pared 4 bases from V and 6 bases from J, leaving 16 bases between. This CDR3 is CASSVTAQASEQYF. The CDR3 coding sequence is TGCGCCAGCAGTGTGACAGCCCAGGCCTCCGAGCAGTACTTC.

J is TRBJ1-5 and V is TRBV7-3, with a tentative D call TRBD1 (5 bases). The CDR3 extends over 15 amino acids. V lost 5 bases to trimming and J lost 3 bases, with 14 bases between them. Germline CDR1 is SGHTA and CDR2 is FQGTGA. This chain's CDR3 is CASSPTGAFNQPQHF. DNA of the CDR3: TGTGCCAGCAGCCCTACCGGGGCCTTCAATCAGCCCCAGCATTTT.

CDR3 nucleotide sequence: TGTGCCAGCAGCTTACGACAGGGTGGCGAGCAGTACTTC. Amino acid sequence: CASSLRQGGEQYF. J is TRBJ2-7 and V is TRBV5-6; 7 bases fit TRBD1. CDR3 size: 13 residues. After removal of 2 bases from V and 6 bases from J, the junction contained 5 bases not matched to a gene. Per germline, CDR1 SGHDT and CDR2 YYEEEE.

The rearrangement uses TRBV11-2 and TRBJ2-2; D is ambiguous. Germline CDR1 reads SGHAT; CDR2 reads FQNNGV. Deletions cut 2 bases from V and 0 bases from J, with 4 bases between. The CDR3 contains 14 residues. The CDR3 protein is CASSLRANTGELFF. As DNA, the CDR3 is TGTGCCAGCAGCTTACGAGCGAACACCGGGGAGCTGTTTTTT.

This clone was picked up one time. The V call is TRBV19, the J call TRBJ1-4; possibly TRBD1 for D (6 bases). CDR1 and CDR2 from the germline V gene are LNHDA and SQIVND (reference sequence). V was cut by 7 bases and J by 8 bases, with 17 bases left in between. This CDR3 has 14 amino acids. The CDR3 region is CASITRQVGEKLFF. CDR3 DNA sequence: TGTGCCAGTATCACTCGACAGGTGGGGGAAAAACTGTTTTTT.

This clone is a singleton in its sample. This sequence joins TRBV7-9 and TRBJ2-3; the D gene is possibly TRBD2 (5 bases). V gave up 5 bases and J gave up 7 bases, with 13 bases separating them. This CDR3 is built from 13 residues. Germline loops: CDR1 SEHNR, CDR2 FQNEAQ (reference sequence). The CDR3 DNA reads as TGTGCCAGCAGCACCGGACTCCATAATACGCAGTATTTT. The encoded protein is CASSTGLHNTQYF.

Regarding this clone: This same CDR3 is encoded by further DNA sequences in the sample. J is TRBJ2-7 and V is TRBV18, with unresolved D. The CDR3 runs to 13 residues. Germline CDR1 is KGHSH and CDR2 is LQKENI. V was shortened by 3 bases and J by 1 base, with 7 bases between the two germline ends. The CDR3 sequence: CASSPPGSYEQYF. CDR3 bases: TGTGCCAGCTCACCTCCTGGGTCCTACGAGCAGTACTTC.

The rearrangement uses TRBV10-3 and TRBJ1-2, with TRBD1 matching over 9 bases. V lost 1 base and J lost 0; bases outside the gene matches: 3. This CDR3 contains 16 residues. The V gene's germline CDR1 is ENHRY and CDR2 SYGVKD. The CDR3 here is CAISELTGGPNYGYTF. The CDR3 coding sequence is TGTGCCATCAGTGAGTTGACAGGGGGTCCTAACTATGGCTACACCTTC.

This clone was observed once. This chain joins TRBV5-1 and TRBJ2-5; D possibly corresponds to TRBD1 (6 bases). The germline V gene encodes CDR1 SGHRS and CDR2 YFSETQ. V lost 2 bases and J lost 1, with 12 bases in between. The CDR3 spans 15 residues. CDR3 region: CASSLSSDSQETQYF. CDR3 sequence (DNA): TGCGCCAGCAGCTTATCGTCGGACAGCCAAGAGACCCAGTACTTC.

On this clone: At one of its ends the junction is not consistent with the germline gene, which may arise from a read error. The chain recombines TRBV7-7 with TRBJ2-7; D ambiguous. The CDR3 consists of 15 residues. Germline lookup yields CDR1 SSHAT and CDR2 FNYEAQ (reference sequence). CDR3 bases: TGTGCTAGCAGCCCAAGCTTGGGCGGTTCCTACGAGCAGTACTTC. This codes for CASSPSLGGSYEQYF.

This clone came up once. J is TRBJ2-3 and V is TRBV19; 10 nucleotides line up with TRBD2. The CDR3 is 15 amino acids. CDR1 and CDR2 (germline): LNHDA, SQIVND (reference sequence). The junction had 2 bases not matched to a gene; V was cut back by 4 bases and J by 1 base. The CDR3 DNA reads TGTGCCAGTAGTAGCGGGACTAGCGGCACAGATACGCAGTATTTT. Amino acids: CASSSGTSGTDTQYF.

V usage is TRBV10-2 and J usage is TRBJ1-1; possibly TRBD1 for D (5 bases). The CDR3 consists of 13 residues. Trimming stripped 4 bases from V and 4 bases from J, with 10 bases between. Per the germline V gene, CDR1 is WSHSY and CDR2 is SAAADI. This CDR3 reads CASSGGEGTEAFF. The CDR3 bases are TGCGCCAGCAGTGGGGGGGAGGGCACTGAAGCTTTCTTT.